This T cell receptor beta chain was documented in a study of OX40 agonist ivuxolimab in advanced cancers. In regard to this clone: Its antigen is not known.

Measured with immunoSEQ multiplex PCR; TCRdb has only the in-frame clones, and not every one. The sample has about 110,000 clones, 89% seen once. The CDR3 is 14 residues long. CDR1 and CDR2 (germline): SGHNT, YYREEE (reference sequence). V lost 5 bases, J lost 4 bases, and 7 bases stayed unmatched. Findings and limits, study-wide: Expanded peripheral T cells had an undetermined antigen specificity.

The specimen was CD4+ or CD8+ T cells sorted from blood, collected in a trial of the OX40 agonist ivuxolimab. This chain links TRBV5-4 with TRBJ1-1; TRBD1 agrees at 8 bases. The TCR was taken from an adult with an advanced solid tumor such as melanoma, head and neck, liver or kidney cancer. CDR3 protein: CASSWGQELTEAFF. The CDR3 coding sequence is TGTGCCAGCAGTTGGGGACAGGAGCTCACTGAAGCTTTCTTT.